These 10 T cell receptor beta chains share one sample of origin, sequenced in a study of shared clonotypes between healthy human individuals. Using immunoSEQ multiplex PCR, the repertoire was profiled, and TCRdb retains in-frame clones only, with some absent. The sample holds about 2 million clones, roughly 94% seen once. Source material: naive CD4+ T cells sorted from blood. The subset is: CD45RA+ positively selected. The receptor set was obtained from a man between 18 and 35 years old in good health.

Turning to this clone: This CDR3 is also generated by other DNA sequences in the sample. The chain carries TRBV7-6 and TRBJ1-1; TRBD1 aligns across 7 bases. There are 13 residues in the CDR3. Trimming took 5 bases from V and 1 from J; bases not matched to a gene: 1. Germline loops: CDR1 SGHVS, CDR2 FNYEAQ. CDR3 in DNA: TGTGCCAGCAGCAGACAGGGGAACACTGAAGCTTTCTTT. Its translation is CASSRQGNTEAFF. Full variable domain (rest looked up from reference TRBV7-6 and TRBJ1-1): GAGVSQSPRYKVTKRGQDVALRCDPISGHVSLYWYRQALGQGPEFLTYFNYEAQQDKSGLPNDRFSAERPEGSISTLTIQRTEQRDSAMYRCASSRQGNTEAFFGQGTRLTVV.

The rearrangement links TRBV19 to TRBJ1-1, with unresolved D. Germline V lookup: CDR1 LNHDA, CDR2 SQIVND (reference sequence). The V and J ends lost 7 bases and 1 base respectively, with 10 bases between them. The CDR3 length is 13 residues. CDR3 coding DNA: TGTGCCAGTAAAACGACGGGGAACACTGAAGCTTTCTTT. Translation: CASKTTGNTEAFF. The full variable domain, in which reference TRBV19 and TRBJ1-1 provide the parts outside the CDR3, is DGGITQSPKYLFRKEGQNVTLSCEQNLNHDAMYWYRQDPGQGLRLIYYSQIVNDFQKGDIAEGYSVSREKKESFPLTVTSAQKNPTAFYLCASKTTGNTEAFFGQGTRLTVV.

In its sample, this clone was seen once. Other nucleotide sequences in the sample specify the same CDR3. The rearrangement joins TRBV5-1 to TRBJ2-2, with TRBD2 identical over 11 bases. Per germline, CDR1 SGHRS and CDR2 YFSETQ. The CDR3 is 15 residues long. Trimming at V came to 2 bases and at J to 4 bases, leaving 1 base not matched to a gene. The CDR3 here is CASSLTSGSTGELFF. The CDR3 DNA is TGCGCCAGCAGCTTAACTAGCGGGAGCACCGGGGAGCTGTTTTTT.

J is TRBJ2-7 and V is TRBV19; no reliable D call. The V end was cut by 0 bases, the J end by 5 bases, with 5 bases between. The germline V gene has CDR1 LNHDA and CDR2 SQIVND (reference sequence). The CDR3 extends over 12 amino acids. The CDR3 sequence is CASSIDGHEQYF. The CDR3 DNA reads as TGTGCCAGTAGTATAGATGGGCACGAGCAGTACTTC.

This chain links TRBV29-1 with TRBJ1-2; 7 bases match TRBD1. V lost 2 bases, J lost 7 bases, and 7 bases stayed unmatched. The V gene's germline CDR1 is SQVTM and CDR2 ANQGSEA. The CDR3 has 13 amino acids. CDR3 DNA: TGCAGCGTTGAACGAGGGACAGCAACTGGCTACACCTTC. Its translation is CSVERGTATGYTF.

This clone was seen ten or more times. The chain couples TRBV5-1 to TRBJ1-1, with 7 bases that match TRBD1. This CDR3 contains 16 residues. Germline CDR1 reads SGHRS; CDR2 reads YFSETQ. J was trimmed by 0 bases and V by 1 base; bases with no gene match: 6. The CDR3 sequence is CASSLMQGVLNTEAFF. The CDR3 nucleotides read TGCGCCAGCAGCTTGATGCAGGGGGTTCTGAACACTGAAGCTTTCTTT.

The chain couples TRBV6-4 to TRBJ2-7; no definite D call. Trimming pared 8 bases from V and 2 bases from J, leaving 7 bases between. Germline V gene data show CDR1 as MRHNA and CDR2 as SNTAGT. The CDR3 totals 11 residues. This CDR3 reads CASSEAYEQYF. The CDR3 DNA reads TGTGCCAGCTCCGAGGCCTACGAGCAGTACTTC.

The rearrangement uses TRBV28 and TRBJ1-2, with D tentatively TRBD1 (6 bases). The CDR3 extends over 13 amino acids. CDR1 is MDHEN, CDR2 SYDVKM, per germline. Trimming removed 5 bases at V and 5 bases at J, with 12 bases between. This chain's CDR3 is CASSDRTWYGYTF. The CDR3, as DNA: TGTGCCAGCAGTGACAGGACCTGGTATGGCTACACCTTC.

The chain recombines TRBV6-6 with TRBJ2-7; tentatively, D is TRBD1 (6 bases). The germline CDR1 and CDR2 sequences are MNHNY and SVGAGI (reference sequence). The CDR3 loop spans 15 amino acids. Trimming took 2 bases from V and 3 from J, leaving 14 bases between them. The CDR3 DNA is TGTGCCAGCAGTTACGCCCGGACAGTAGTCTACGAGCAGTACTTC. It translates to CASSYARTVVYEQYF.

As concerns this clone: A read error is possible here, since a much larger clone lies one base away. Other DNA sequences from this sample encode an identical CDR3 as well. J is TRBJ2-3 and V is TRBV5-4; maybe TRBD2 (6 bases). Per germline, CDR1 SGHNT and CDR2 YYREEE (reference sequence). The CDR3 contains 13 residues. Trimming shortened V by 2 bases and J by 3 bases, and 7 bases separated the two germline ends. CDR3 nucleotides: TGTGCCAGCAGCTTCGGAGGGACAGATACGCAGTATTTT. Translation gives CASSFGGTDTQYF.